These 26 T cell receptor beta chains originate from one sample sequenced in a study of shared clonotypes between healthy human individuals. TCRdb's copy holds only in-frame clones and misses some; the assay was immunoSEQ multiplex PCR. The top ten clones hold over 1.3% of a sample with roughly 1 million clones, about 70% of them seen once. The sequenced material came from memory CD4+ T cells sorted from blood. Stated subset: CD45RA-negative fraction. The source of these receptors is a man between 18 and 35 years old in good health.

This sequence joins TRBV7-8 and TRBJ1-1; D remains unclear. V shed 4 bases and J shed 2 bases, with 11 bases lying between them. The CDR3 covers 14 residues. Germline CDR1 reads SGHVS; CDR2 reads FQNEAQ. CDR3 loop: CASSSEDPNTEAFF. The CDR3 DNA follows: TGTGCCAGCAGCTCTGAGGACCCAAACACTGAAGCTTTCTTT. Based on the CDR3 plus reference TRBV7-8 and TRBJ1-1, the full variable domain is GAGVSQSPRYKVAKRGQDVALRCDPISGHVSLFWYQQALGQGPEFLTYFQNEAQLDKSGLPSDRFFAERPEGSVSTLKIQRTQQEDSAVYLCASSSEDPNTEAFFGQGTRLTVV.

The chain has TRBV4-2 and TRBJ2-3; D possibly uses TRBD1 or TRBD2 (6 bases each). The germline V and J ends were trimmed by 0 bases and 3 bases, with 13 bases remaining between them. CDR3 length: 16 residues. The germline V gene encodes CDR1 LGHNA and CDR2 YNFKEQ. The DNA for the CDR3 is TGTGCCAGCAGCCAAGATAAGGGGGGAAGTACAGATACGCAGTATTTT. Protein product: CASSQDKGGSTDTQYF.

The chain couples TRBV6-5 to TRBJ2-3; D may match TRBD1 or TRBD2 (5 bases each). Germline V gene sequence: CDR1 MNHEY, CDR2 SVGAGI. Trimming removed 6 bases from V and 1 base from J, with 14 bases in between. The CDR3 loop spans 15 amino acids. The CDR3 loop reads CASRPSGRGTDTQYF. DNA of the CDR3: TGTGCCAGCAGGCCCTCGGGACGAGGCACAGATACGCAGTATTTT.

The chain has TRBV5-1 and TRBJ1-5; no firm D call. The V and J ends lost 4 bases and 3 bases respectively, with 14 bases between them. CDR3 length: 15 amino acids. The germline V gene has CDR1 SGHRS and CDR2 YFSETQ. CDR3 loop: CASSPDPGFNQPQHF. The CDR3 bases are TGCGCCAGCAGCCCAGATCCGGGTTTCAATCAGCCCCAGCATTTT.

The chain links TRBV6-1 to TRBJ2-3; D is possibly TRBD1 (6 bases). In germline, CDR1 is MNHNS, CDR2 SASEGT. Trimming pared 6 bases from V and 6 bases from J, leaving 13 bases between. This CDR3 has 13 amino acids. CDR3 in DNA: TGTGCCAGCAGCGCCACAGGGTTTGATACGCAGTATTTT. Its protein product is CASSATGFDTQYF.

This chain links TRBV6-1 with TRBJ2-2, with D perhaps assigned TRBD1 or TRBD2 (6 bases each). The germline V gene has CDR1 MNHNS and CDR2 SASEGT. V gave up 8 bases and J gave up 1 base, with 14 bases separating them. This CDR3 comprises 15 residues. For the CDR3, the DNA is TGTGCCAGCCGATCAGAGGGGGGGAACACCGGGGAGCTGTTTTTT. Translated, it gives CASRSEGGNTGELFF.

The V and J genes are TRBV5-4 and TRBJ2-1; D is uncertain. The CDR3 spans 15 residues. The V end was cut by 1 base, the J end by 10 bases, with 18 bases between. From germline, CDR1 is SGHNT and CDR2 YYREEE (reference sequence). The CDR3 is CASSLRSAPSGEQFF. CDR3 in DNA: TGTGCCAGCAGCTTGAGGTCAGCCCCTTCGGGCGAGCAGTTCTTC.

This clone was counted at least ten times. The chain carries TRBV7-2 and TRBJ2-1; D is ambiguous. CDR3 length equals 12 residues. V lost 8 bases and J lost 8, with 13 bases in between. Germline values: CDR1 SGHTA, CDR2 FQGNSA. The CDR3 protein is CASDRVVDEQFF. As DNA, the CDR3 is TGTGCCAGCGATAGAGTTGTGGATGAGCAGTTCTTC.

The chain is built from TRBV27 and TRBJ1-6; TRBD1 agrees at 9 bases. This CDR3 is built from 14 residues. The V segment lost 6 bases and the J segment 10 bases; nucleotides outside the gene matches: 7. The V gene's germline CDR1 is MNHEY and CDR2 SMNVEV (reference sequence). CDR3 amino acids: CASSPGTGTSPLHF. CDR3 coding DNA: TGTGCCAGCAGCCCCGGGACAGGGACATCACCCCTCCACTTT.

The V gene is TRBV5-6, the J gene TRBJ2-3; D might be TRBD2 (6 bases). The CDR3 runs 17 residues. Germline CDR1 reads SGHDT; CDR2 reads YYEEEE. V gave up 6 bases and J gave up 1 base, with 21 bases separating them. CDR3 nucleotides: TGTGCCAGCATCTCGGTGACGGGGGTTAAACGCACAGATACGCAGTATTTT. This encodes CASISVTGVKRTDTQYF.

The J gene is TRBJ1-2, the V gene TRBV27; D is possibly TRBD1 (6 bases). V was shortened by 3 bases and J by 3 bases, with 17 bases between the two germline ends. Per germline, CDR1 MNHEY and CDR2 SMNVEV (reference sequence). This CDR3 has 16 residues. This CDR3 is CASSLFGQNLDYGYTF. DNA for the CDR3: TGTGCCAGCAGTTTGTTTGGACAGAACTTGGACTATGGCTACACCTTC.

A few counts support this clone. V usage is TRBV30 and J usage is TRBJ1-2; the D gene is possibly TRBD1 (5 bases). V dropped 4 bases and J dropped 4 bases, with 10 bases sitting between them. The germline V gene has CDR1 GTSNPN and CDR2 SVGIG (reference sequence). This CDR3 has 12 amino acids. CDR3 coding DNA: TGTGCCTGGACAGGGATCTCCTATGGCTACACCTTC. This encodes CAWTGISYGYTF. Complete variable domain (other parts from reference TRBV30 and TRBJ1-2): SQTIHQWPATLVQPVGSPLSLECTVEGTSNPNLYWYRQAAGRGLQLLFYSVGIGQISSEVPQNLSASRPQDRQFILSSKKLLLSDSGFYLCAWTGISYGYTFGSGTRLTVV.

This chain connects TRBV4-3 to TRBJ2-4, with a weak D call TRBD2 (5 bases). Germline CDR1 reads LGHNA; CDR2 reads YSLEER. The CDR3 has 14 amino acids. V was clipped by 0 bases and J by 6 bases, with 9 bases between them. For the CDR3, the DNA is TGCGCCAGCAGCCAAGATACTAGTAGAAACATTCAGTACTTC. As protein: CASSQDTSRNIQYF.

This chain uses TRBV11-2 with TRBJ2-7, with D perhaps matching TRBD1 (6 bases). Trimming took 4 bases from V and 3 from J, leaving 10 bases between them. Germline V gives CDR1 SGHAT, CDR2 FQNNGV. The CDR3 is 13 residues long. CDR3 loop: CASSSDSYYEQYF. The CDR3 DNA sequence: TGTGCCAGCAGCTCGGACAGTTACTACGAGCAGTACTTC.

The chain employs TRBV18 and TRBJ1-4, with TRBD1 as a possible D gene (6 bases). Deletions cut 3 bases from V and 8 bases from J, with 22 bases between. The CDR3 loop spans 17 amino acids. Germline CDR1 reads KGHSH; CDR2 reads LQKENI. The CDR3 loop reads CASSPGQSSFRAEKLFF. DNA for the CDR3: TGTGCCAGCTCACCTGGACAGAGTTCCTTTCGGGCAGAAAAACTGTTTTTT.

A word on this clone: Other DNA sequences of this sample code for an identical CDR3. The chain is built from TRBV6-5 and TRBJ2-7; D is possibly TRBD1 (5 bases). Trimming took 0 bases from V and 1 from J, leaving 7 bases between them. Germline loops: CDR1 MNHEY, CDR2 SVGAGI. The CDR3 has 14 residues. The CDR3 is CASSYSPGSYEQYF. CDR3 in DNA: TGTGCCAGCAGTTACTCGCCAGGGTCCTACGAGCAGTACTTC.

The chain uses TRBV11-2 and TRBJ2-7, with D maybe TRBD1 (5 bases). Between the trimmed V and J ends, which lost 8 bases and 7 bases, there was a span of 24 bases. There are 15 residues in the CDR3. Germline-derived CDR1 and CDR2 are SGHAT and FQNNGV. The CDR3 region is CASRAKAGPMGEQYF. In nucleotides, the CDR3 is TGTGCCAGCCGAGCCAAGGCAGGGCCTATGGGGGAGCAGTACTTC.

This chain connects TRBV11-1 to TRBJ1-6; the D is unclear. V lost 2 bases and J lost 6, with 8 bases in between. The CDR3 length is 14 residues. The germline CDR1 and CDR2 sequences are SGHAT and FQDESV (reference sequence). The DNA for the CDR3 is TGTGCCAGCAGCTTAACTGGGGTTAATTCACCCCTCCACTTT. The encoded protein is CASSLTGVNSPLHF.

The rearrangement uses TRBV5-1 and TRBJ1-2; perhaps TRBD1 as D (5 bases). V lost 0 bases, J lost 1 base, and 13 bases lay in between. Per germline, CDR1 SGHRS and CDR2 YFSETQ. The CDR3 is 16 residues long. As DNA, the CDR3 is TGCGCCAGCAGCTTGGGTCGACAGCCTTTTAACTATGGCTACACCTTC. Its translation is CASSLGRQPFNYGYTF.

This chain joins TRBV5-4 and TRBJ1-1, with 11 positions matching TRBD1. The CDR3 totals 15 residues. The V gene's germline CDR1 is SGHNT and CDR2 YYREEE (reference sequence). Unmatched junction bases numbered 5, after V lost 6 bases and J lost 1 base. The CDR3 spells CASNTGQGANTEAFF. CDR3 sequence (DNA): TGTGCCAGCAACACCGGACAGGGGGCGAACACTGAAGCTTTCTTT.

The chain uses TRBV7-9 and TRBJ2-5; D uncertain. The germline CDR1 and CDR2 sequences are SEHNR and FQNEAQ (reference sequence). The CDR3 covers 15 residues. V shed 1 base and J shed 3 bases, with 12 bases lying between them. Written as DNA, the CDR3 is TGTGCCAGCAGCTTAGGCAGTAAAGAGGAAGAGACCCAGTACTTC. Translating gives CASSLGSKEEETQYF.

V gene TRBV30 combines with J gene TRBJ2-7, with TRBD1 matching 7 bases. Germline V CDR1 and CDR2: GTSNPN, SVGIG (reference sequence). The J segment lost 0 bases and the V segment lost 3 bases, leaving 8 bases of the junction unmatched. This CDR3 is 15 amino acids long. Written as DNA, the CDR3 is TGTGCCTGGAGAGGAGGACAGGCGAGCTCCTACGAGCAGTACTTC. Encoded protein: CAWRGGQASSYEQYF.

The chain combines TRBV7-8 with TRBJ2-1; D is possibly TRBD1 or TRBD2 (5 bases each). Germline V gives CDR1 SGHVS, CDR2 FQNEAQ. The V end lost 5 bases, the J end lost 6 bases, and 8 bases lay between the germline ends. This CDR3 is built from 12 residues. CDR3 in amino acids: CASSDGGNEQFF. In DNA form, the CDR3 reads TGTGCCAGCAGCGATGGGGGCAATGAGCAGTTCTTC. Supplemented by reference TRBV7-8 and TRBJ2-1, the full variable domain reads GAGVSQSPRYKVAKRGQDVALRCDPISGHVSLFWYQQALGQGPEFLTYFQNEAQLDKSGLPSDRFFAERPEGSVSTLKIQRTQQEDSAVYLCASSDGGNEQFFGPGTRLTVL.

J is TRBJ1-4 and V is TRBV5-6, with TRBD1 matching 7 bases. The CDR3 contains 14 residues. CDR1 is SGHDT and CDR2 is YYEEEE in the germline V gene. J was trimmed by 8 bases and V by 1 base; bases with no gene match: 5. For the CDR3, the DNA is TGTGCCAGCAGCTTGCAGGGGGTGGGCGAAAAACTGTTTTTT. This sequence encodes CASSLQGVGEKLFF.

For this clone: This sample also contains other DNA sequences that code for the same CDR3. The rearrangement links TRBV6-1 to TRBJ1-2; no definite D call. Per the germline V gene, CDR1 is MNHNS and CDR2 is SASEGT. The V gene lost 2 bases and the J gene lost 5 bases, with 9 bases spanning the gap. This CDR3 contains 13 residues. The CDR3 coding sequence is TGTGCCAGCAGTGAAAGGGATGGGTATGGCTACACCTTC. Its protein is CASSERDGYGYTF.

The chain carries TRBV10-1 and TRBJ1-2; TRBD1 might be the D (5 bases). CDR1 is WNHNN, CDR2 SYGVQD, per germline (reference sequence). V was shortened by 0 bases and J by 5 bases, with 16 bases between the two germline ends. This CDR3 comprises 16 residues. Here the CDR3 DNA reads TGCGCCAGCAGTGAGTCGAGGGGCGTCTTCCCGTATGGCTACACCTTC. Translated: CASSESRGVFPYGYTF.